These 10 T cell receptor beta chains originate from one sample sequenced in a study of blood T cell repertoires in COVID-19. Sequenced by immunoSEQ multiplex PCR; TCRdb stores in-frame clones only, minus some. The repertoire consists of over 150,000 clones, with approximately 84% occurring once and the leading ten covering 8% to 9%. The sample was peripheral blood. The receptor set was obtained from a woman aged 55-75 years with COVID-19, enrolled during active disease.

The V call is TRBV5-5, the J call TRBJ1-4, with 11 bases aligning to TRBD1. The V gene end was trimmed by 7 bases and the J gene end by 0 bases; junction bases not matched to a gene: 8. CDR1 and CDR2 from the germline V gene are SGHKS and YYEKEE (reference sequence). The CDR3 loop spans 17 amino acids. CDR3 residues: CASSTGQGVATNEKLFF. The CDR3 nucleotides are TGTGCCAGCTCAACGGGACAGGGGGTTGCAACTAATGAAAAACTGTTTTTT.

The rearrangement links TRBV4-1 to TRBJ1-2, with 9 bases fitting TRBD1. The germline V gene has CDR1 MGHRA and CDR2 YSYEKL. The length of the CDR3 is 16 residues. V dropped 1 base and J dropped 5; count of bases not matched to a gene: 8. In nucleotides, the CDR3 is TGCGCCAGCAGCCAAGGAACGGGACAGGGTATTTATGGCTACACCTTC. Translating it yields CASSQGTGQGIYGYTF.

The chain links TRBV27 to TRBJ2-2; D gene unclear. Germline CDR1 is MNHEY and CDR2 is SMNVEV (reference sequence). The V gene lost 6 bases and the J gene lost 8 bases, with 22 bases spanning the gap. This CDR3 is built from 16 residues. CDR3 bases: TGTGCCAGCAGAGTACTGACATCTGGCCGGCCAGGGGAGCTGTTTTTT. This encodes CASRVLTSGRPGELFF.

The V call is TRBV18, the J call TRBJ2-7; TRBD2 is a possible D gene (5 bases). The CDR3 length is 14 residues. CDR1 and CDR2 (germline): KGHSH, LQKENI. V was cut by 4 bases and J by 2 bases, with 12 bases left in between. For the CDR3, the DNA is TGTGCCAGCTCACACACGGGAAATACCTACGAGCAGTACGTC. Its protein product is CASSHTGNTYEQYV.

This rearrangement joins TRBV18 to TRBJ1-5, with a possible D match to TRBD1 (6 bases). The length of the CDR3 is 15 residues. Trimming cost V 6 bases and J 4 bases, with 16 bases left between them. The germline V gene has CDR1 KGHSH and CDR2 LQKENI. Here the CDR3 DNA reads TGTGCCAGCTCCTTATCAGGACAGAAAAATCAGCCCCAGCATTTT. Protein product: CASSLSGQKNQPQHF.

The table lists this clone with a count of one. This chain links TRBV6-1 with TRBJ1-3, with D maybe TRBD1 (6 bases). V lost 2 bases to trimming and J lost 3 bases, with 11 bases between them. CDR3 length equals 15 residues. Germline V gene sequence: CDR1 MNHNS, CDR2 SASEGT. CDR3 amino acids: CASSEKDRGGNTIYF. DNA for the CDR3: TGTGCCAGCAGTGAAAAGGACAGAGGTGGAAACACCATATATTTT.

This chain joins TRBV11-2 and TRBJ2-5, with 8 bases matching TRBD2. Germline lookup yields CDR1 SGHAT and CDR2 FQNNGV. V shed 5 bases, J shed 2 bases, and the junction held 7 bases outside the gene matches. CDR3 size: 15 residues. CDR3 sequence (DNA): TGTGCCAGCAGCCAAATAGCGGGGCCTCAAGAGACCCAGTACTTC. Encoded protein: CASSQIAGPQETQYF.

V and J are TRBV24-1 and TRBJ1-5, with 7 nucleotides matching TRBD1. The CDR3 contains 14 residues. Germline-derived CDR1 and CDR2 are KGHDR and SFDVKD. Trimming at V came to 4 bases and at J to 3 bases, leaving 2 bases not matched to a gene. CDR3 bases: TGTGCCACCAGTGACGACAGGGCCAATCAGCCCCAGCATTTT. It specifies CATSDDRANQPQHF.

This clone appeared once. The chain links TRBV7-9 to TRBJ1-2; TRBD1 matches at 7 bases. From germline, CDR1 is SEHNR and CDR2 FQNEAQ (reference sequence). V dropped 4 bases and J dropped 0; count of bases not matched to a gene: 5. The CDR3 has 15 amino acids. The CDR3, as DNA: TGTGCCAGCAGCTCGGACAGGTTAGCTAACTATGGCTACACCTTC. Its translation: CASSSDRLANYGYTF.

CDR3 bases: TGCAGTGCTAGTCGCAGGAACACTGAAGCTTTCTTT. Its protein product is CSASRRNTEAFF. This chain links TRBV20-1 with TRBJ1-1; D is ambiguous. Germline CDR1 DFQATT, CDR2 SNEGSKA (reference sequence). This CDR3 comprises 12 residues. Trimming took off 3 bases at V and 1 base at J, with 6 bases between the two ends.